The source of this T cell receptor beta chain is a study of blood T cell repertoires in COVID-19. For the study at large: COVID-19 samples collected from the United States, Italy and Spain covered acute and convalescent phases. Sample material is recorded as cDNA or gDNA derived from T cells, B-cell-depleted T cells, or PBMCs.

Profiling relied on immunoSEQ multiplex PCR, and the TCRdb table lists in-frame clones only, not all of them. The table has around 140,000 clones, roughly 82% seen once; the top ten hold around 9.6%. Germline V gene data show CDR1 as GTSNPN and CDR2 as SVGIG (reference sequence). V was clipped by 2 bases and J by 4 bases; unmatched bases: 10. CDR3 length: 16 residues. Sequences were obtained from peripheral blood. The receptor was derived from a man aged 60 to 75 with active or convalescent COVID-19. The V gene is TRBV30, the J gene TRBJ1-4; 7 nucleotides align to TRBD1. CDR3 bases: TGTGCCTGGAGTTATGGCTTGGGACAGAGTAATGAAAAACTGTTTTTT. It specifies CAWSYGLGQSNEKLFF.